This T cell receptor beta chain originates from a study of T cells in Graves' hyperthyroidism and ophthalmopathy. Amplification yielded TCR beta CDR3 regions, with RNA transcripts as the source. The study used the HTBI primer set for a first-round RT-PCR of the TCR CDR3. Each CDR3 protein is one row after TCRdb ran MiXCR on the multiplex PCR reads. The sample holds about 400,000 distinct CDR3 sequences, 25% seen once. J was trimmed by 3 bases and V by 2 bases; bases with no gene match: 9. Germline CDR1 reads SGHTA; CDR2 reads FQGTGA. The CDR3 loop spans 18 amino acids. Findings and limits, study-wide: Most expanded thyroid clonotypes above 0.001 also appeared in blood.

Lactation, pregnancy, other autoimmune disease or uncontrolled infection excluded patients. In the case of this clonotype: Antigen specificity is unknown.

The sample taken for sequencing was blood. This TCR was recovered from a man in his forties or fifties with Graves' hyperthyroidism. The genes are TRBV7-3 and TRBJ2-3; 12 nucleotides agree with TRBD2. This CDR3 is CASSLYGLAGRGTDTQYF. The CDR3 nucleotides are TGTGCCAGCAGCTTATATGGACTAGCGGGAAGAGGGACAGATACGCAGTATTTT.